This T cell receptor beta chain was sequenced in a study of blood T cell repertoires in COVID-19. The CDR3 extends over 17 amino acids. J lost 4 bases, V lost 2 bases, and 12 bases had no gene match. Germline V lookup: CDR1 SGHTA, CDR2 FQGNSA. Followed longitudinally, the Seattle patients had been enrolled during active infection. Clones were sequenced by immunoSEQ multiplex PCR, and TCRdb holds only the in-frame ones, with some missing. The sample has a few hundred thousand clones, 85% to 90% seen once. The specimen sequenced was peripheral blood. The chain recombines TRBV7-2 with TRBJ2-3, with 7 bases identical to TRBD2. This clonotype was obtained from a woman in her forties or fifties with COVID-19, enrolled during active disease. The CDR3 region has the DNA TGTGCCAGCAGCTTACTTATGTTGCAGCGGGGCGCAGATACGCAGTATTTT. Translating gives CASSLLMLQRGADTQYF.